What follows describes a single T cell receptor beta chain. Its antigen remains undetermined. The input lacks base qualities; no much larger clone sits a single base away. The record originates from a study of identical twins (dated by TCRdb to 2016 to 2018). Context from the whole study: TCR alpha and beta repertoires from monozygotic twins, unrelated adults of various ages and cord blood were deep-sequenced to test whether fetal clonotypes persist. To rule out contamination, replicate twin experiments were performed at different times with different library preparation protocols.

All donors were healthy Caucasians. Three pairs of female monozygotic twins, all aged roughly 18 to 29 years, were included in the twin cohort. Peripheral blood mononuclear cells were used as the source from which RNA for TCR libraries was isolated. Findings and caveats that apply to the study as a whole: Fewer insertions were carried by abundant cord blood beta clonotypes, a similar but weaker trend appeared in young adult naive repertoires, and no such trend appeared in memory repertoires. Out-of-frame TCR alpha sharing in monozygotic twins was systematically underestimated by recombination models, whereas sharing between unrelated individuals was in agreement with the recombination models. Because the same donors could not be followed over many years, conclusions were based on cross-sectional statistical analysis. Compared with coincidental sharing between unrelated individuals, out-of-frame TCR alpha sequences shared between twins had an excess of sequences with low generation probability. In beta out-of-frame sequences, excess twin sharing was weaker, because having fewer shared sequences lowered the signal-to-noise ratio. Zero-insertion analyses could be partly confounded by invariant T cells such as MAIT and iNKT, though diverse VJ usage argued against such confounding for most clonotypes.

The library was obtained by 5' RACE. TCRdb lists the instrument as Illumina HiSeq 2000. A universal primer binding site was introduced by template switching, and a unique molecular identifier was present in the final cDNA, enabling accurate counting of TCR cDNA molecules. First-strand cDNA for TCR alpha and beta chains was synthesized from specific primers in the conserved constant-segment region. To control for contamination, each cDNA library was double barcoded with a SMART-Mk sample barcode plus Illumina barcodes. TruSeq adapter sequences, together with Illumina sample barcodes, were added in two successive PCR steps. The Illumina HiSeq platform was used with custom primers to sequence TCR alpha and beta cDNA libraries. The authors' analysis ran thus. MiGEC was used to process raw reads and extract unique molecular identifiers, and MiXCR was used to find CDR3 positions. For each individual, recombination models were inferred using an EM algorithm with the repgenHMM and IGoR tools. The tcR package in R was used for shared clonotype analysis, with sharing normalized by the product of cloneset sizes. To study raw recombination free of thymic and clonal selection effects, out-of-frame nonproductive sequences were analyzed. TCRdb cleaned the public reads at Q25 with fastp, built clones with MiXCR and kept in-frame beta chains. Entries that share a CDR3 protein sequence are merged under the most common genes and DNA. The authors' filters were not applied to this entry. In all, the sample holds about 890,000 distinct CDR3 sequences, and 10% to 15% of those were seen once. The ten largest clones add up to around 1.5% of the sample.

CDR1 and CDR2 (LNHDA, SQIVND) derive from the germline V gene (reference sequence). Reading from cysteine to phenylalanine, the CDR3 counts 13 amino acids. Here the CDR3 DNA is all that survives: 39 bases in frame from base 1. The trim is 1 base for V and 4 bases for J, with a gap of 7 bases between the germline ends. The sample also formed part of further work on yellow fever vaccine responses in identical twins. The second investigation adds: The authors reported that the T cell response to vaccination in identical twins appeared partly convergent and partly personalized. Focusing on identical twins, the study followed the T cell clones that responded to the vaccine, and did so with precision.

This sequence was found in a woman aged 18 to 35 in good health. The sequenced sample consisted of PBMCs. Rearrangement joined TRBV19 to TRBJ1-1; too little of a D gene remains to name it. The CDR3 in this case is CASSIAGATEAFF. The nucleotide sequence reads TGTGCCAGTAGTATAGCGGGCGCCACTGAAGCTTTCTTT.